This T cell receptor (beta chain) was retrieved from a study of blood T cell repertoires in COVID-19. The overall study: Acute and convalescent COVID-19 samples came from the United States, Italy and Spain. PBMCs, B-cell-depleted T cells, or T cells were the source of the cDNA or gDNA that made up the material.

The germline V gene has CDR1 SQVTM and CDR2 ANQGSEA. This CDR3 spans 13 amino acids. The J segment lost 2 bases and the V segment lost 5 bases, leaving 3 bases of the junction unmatched. Original processing methods: Nucleated cell counts were estimated from reference gene primer amplification. Some clones are missing from TCRdb's copy, which holds only in-frame ones; the method was immunoSEQ multiplex PCR. V, J and clone size are those of that table, while D and trimming were read from the DNA. The sample has 25,000 to 35,000 clones, 80% to 90% seen once. This sequence joins TRBV29-1 and TRBJ1-5, with 7 nucleotides matching TRBD1. This TCR came from an elderly man with acute or convalescent COVID-19. The sequenced sample was peripheral blood. DNA for the CDR3: TGCAGCGTTTGGGACAGCGGCAATCAGCCCCAGCATTTT. It is translated as CSVWDSGNQPQHF.